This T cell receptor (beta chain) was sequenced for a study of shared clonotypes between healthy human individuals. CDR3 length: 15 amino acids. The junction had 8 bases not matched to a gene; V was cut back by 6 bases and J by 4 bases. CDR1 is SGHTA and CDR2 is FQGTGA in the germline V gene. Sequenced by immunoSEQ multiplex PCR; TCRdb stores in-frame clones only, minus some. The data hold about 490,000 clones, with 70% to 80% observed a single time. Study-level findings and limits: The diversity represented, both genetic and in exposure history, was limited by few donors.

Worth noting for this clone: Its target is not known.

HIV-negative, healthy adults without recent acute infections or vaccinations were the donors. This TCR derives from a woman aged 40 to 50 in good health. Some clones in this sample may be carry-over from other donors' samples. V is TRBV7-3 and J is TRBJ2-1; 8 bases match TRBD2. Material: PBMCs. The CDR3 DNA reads TGTGCCAGCAGGTCTACTAGCGGAGCTTACAATGAGCAGTTCTTC. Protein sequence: CASRSTSGAYNEQFF.